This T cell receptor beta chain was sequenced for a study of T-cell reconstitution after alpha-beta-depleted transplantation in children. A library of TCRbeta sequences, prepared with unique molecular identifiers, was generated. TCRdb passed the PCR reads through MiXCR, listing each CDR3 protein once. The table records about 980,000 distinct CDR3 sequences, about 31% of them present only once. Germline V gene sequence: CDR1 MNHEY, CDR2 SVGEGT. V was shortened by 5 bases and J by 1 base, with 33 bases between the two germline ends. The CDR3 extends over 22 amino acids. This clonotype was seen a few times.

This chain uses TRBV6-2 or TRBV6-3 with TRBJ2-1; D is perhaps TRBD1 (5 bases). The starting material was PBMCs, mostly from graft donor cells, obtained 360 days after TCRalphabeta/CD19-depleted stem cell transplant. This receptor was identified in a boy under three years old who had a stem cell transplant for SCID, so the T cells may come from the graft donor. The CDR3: CASSLRARIKGREPPSYNEQFF. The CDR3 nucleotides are TGTGCCAGCAGTCTACGGGCGCGTATAAAGGGGCGCGAACCCCCGTCCTACAATGAGCAGTTCTTC.